These 19 T cell receptor beta chains share one sample of origin, sequenced in a study of blood T cells in healthy people across ages (dated by TCRdb to the mid-2010s). Libraries were prepared through 5' RACE. Instrument used: Illumina HiSeq 2500. The second PCR ran for about 6 to 12 cycles and used a J-beta primer mix along with a sample-barcoded 5' primer. Using fastp at Q25 and MiXCR, TCRdb reprocessed the public reads and kept productive beta chains. A single entry per CDR3 protein holds the most common genes and DNA from its merged rows. The sample table records over a million distinct CDR3 sequences; approximately 59% of these occur just once. The ten largest clones capture 6.5% to 8% of the sample. Sequencing was performed on blood. These receptors were obtained from a man aged 18 to 35 in good health.

V gene TRBV4-1 combines with J gene TRBJ2-1; D unclear. The CDR3 is 14 amino acids. V lost 1 base to trimming and J lost 6 bases, with 10 bases between them. Germline values: CDR1 MGHRA, CDR2 YSYEKL. CDR3 coding DNA: TGCGCCAGCAGCCAAGTATCTAATCGCAATGAGCAGTTCTTC. This codes for CASSQVSNRNEQFF.

In this sample, this clonotype turned up a few times. The chain joins TRBV5-1 to TRBJ2-1; D may be TRBD1 (6 bases). Between the trimmed V and J ends, which lost 0 bases and 4 bases, there was a span of 8 bases. CDR1 and CDR2 (germline): SGHRS, YFSETQ. This CDR3 comprises 14 residues. The CDR3 nucleotides are TGCGCCAGCAGCTTGGGGGACATGTACAATGAGCAGTTCTTC. The encoded protein is CASSLGDMYNEQFF.

The chain has TRBV6-5 and TRBJ1-2; no definite D call. Germline V CDR1 and CDR2: MNHEY, SVGAGI. The CDR3 runs 12 residues. The V end lost 6 bases, the J end lost 7 bases, and 12 bases lay between the germline ends. The CDR3 DNA follows: TGTGCCAGCAGCCCCGACACCACTGGCTACACCTTC. It translates to CASSPDTTGYTF.

This clonotype was seen a handful of times. The gene calls are TRBV2 and TRBJ2-1; TRBD2 matches 9 bases. V trimming: 5 bases; J trimming: 2 bases; junction bases outside the gene matches: 13. Germline lookup yields CDR1 SNHLY and CDR2 FYNNEI. The CDR3 covers 18 residues. The CDR3 sequence is CASSSAGGGGRTYNEQFF. The CDR3 nucleotides are TGTGCCAGCAGTTCGGCAGGCGGGGGGGGCCGAACCTACAATGAGCAGTTCTTC.

This chain joins TRBV29-1 and TRBJ2-3; TRBD1 matches 7 bases. Germline CDR1 and CDR2: SQVTM and ANQGSEA. This CDR3 has 14 residues. With 6 bases clipped from V and 0 bases from J, the junction kept 6 bases outside the gene matches. This chain's CDR3 is CSVTGTASTDTQYF. The CDR3 coding sequence is TGCAGCGTCACCGGGACAGCTAGCACAGATACGCAGTATTTT.

V and J are TRBV2 and TRBJ2-7; perhaps TRBD1 as D (6 bases). Germline V lookup: CDR1 SNHLY, CDR2 FYNNEI. This CDR3 region has 14 residues. V lost 7 bases to trimming and J lost 5 bases, with 18 bases between them. CDR3 region: CASIVGQGLHEQYF. In nucleotides, the CDR3 is TGTGCCAGCATTGTCGGCCAGGGGCTCCACGAGCAGTACTTC. Full variable domain (outside the CDR3, taken from reference TRBV2 and TRBJ2-7): EPEVTQTPSHQVTQMGQEVILRCVPISNHLYFYWYRQILGQKVEFLVSFYNNEISEKSEIFDDQFSVERPDGSNFTLKIRSTKLEDSAMYFCASIVGQGLHEQYFGPGTRLTVT.

The V call is TRBV10-3, the J call TRBJ2-7; D is perhaps TRBD1 (5 bases). The CDR3 is 11 amino acids. The germline gives CDR1 ENHRY, CDR2 SYGVKD. V lost 10 bases and J lost 3, with 10 bases in between. The CDR3 loop is CATRRGYEQYF. The CDR3 bases are TGTGCCACGAGAAGGGGCTACGAGCAGTACTTC.

V and J are TRBV20-1 and TRBJ2-1; D uncertain. The CDR3 spans 15 residues. Germline-derived CDR1 and CDR2 are DFQATT and SNEGSKA (reference sequence). V was trimmed by 5 bases and J by 0 bases, leaving 14 bases between them. CDR3 amino acids: CSADDGPNSYNEQFF. CDR3 sequence (DNA): TGCAGTGCTGACGACGGGCCAAACTCCTACAATGAGCAGTTCTTC.

Notes on this clonotype: The junction departs from the called germline gene at one end, perhaps through a read error. This rearrangement joins TRBV20-1 to TRBJ2-3; 11 bases map to TRBD2. CDR3 length: 15 residues. CDR1 DFQATT and CDR2 SNEGSKA come from the germline V gene (reference sequence). For the CDR3, the DNA is TGCAGTACTAGAGGGACTAGCGGAAGCACAGATACGCAGTATTTT. Protein sequence: CSTRGTSGSTDTQYF.

The chain uses TRBV2 and TRBJ2-3; TRBD1 matches at 8 bases. The CDR3 consists of 15 residues. From germline, CDR1 is SNHLY and CDR2 FYNNEI. V was clipped by 9 bases and J by 3 bases; unmatched bases: 11. The CDR3 coding sequence is TGTGCCAGTAAAGCGGACAGGGTTTTTACAGATACGCAGTATTTT. Residues: CASKADRVFTDTQYF.

This chain uses TRBV4-3 with TRBJ2-3, with D perhaps TRBD1 (5 bases). Per germline, CDR1 LGHNA and CDR2 YSLEER. CDR3 length: 16 amino acids. The germline V and J ends were trimmed by 4 bases and 0 bases, with 14 bases remaining between them. The DNA of the CDR3 is TGCGCCAGCAGCCTGCAGGGTCGACCTAGCACAGATACGCAGTATTTT. It encodes CASSLQGRPSTDTQYF.

DNA of the CDR3: TGTGCCAGCAGCTTAGCCGGGAGGGCGAATGAGCAGTTCTTC. It is translated as CASSLAGRANEQFF. The chain recombines TRBV11-2 with TRBJ2-1; 8 bases map to TRBD2. The CDR3 covers 14 residues. Germline CDR1 reads SGHAT; CDR2 reads FQNNGV. V shed 1 base and J 7 bases; nucleotides not matched to a gene: 3.

The chain carries TRBV28 and TRBJ2-7, with D tentatively TRBD1 or TRBD2 (5 bases each). Near its end, the DNA agrees better with TRBJ2-5, so the J call may be wrong. Germline CDR1 and CDR2: MDHEN and SYDVKM. This CDR3 has 11 amino acids. The CDR3, as DNA: TGTGCCACCGGGGCCCAAGAGACCCAGTACTTC. Translation gives CATGAQETQYF.

This rearrangement joins TRBV3-1 to TRBJ1-2; D might be TRBD1 (5 bases). V lost 0 bases, J lost 13 bases, and 12 bases lay in between. This CDR3 is built from 12 residues. CDR1 LGHDT and CDR2 YNNKEL come from the germline V gene (reference sequence). As DNA, the CDR3 is TGTGCCAGCAGCCAAGATTGGGAGGGACCCACCTTC. Amino acid sequence: CASSQDWEGPTF.

The chain employs TRBV20-1 and TRBJ2-5; either TRBD1 or TRBD2 may supply D (6 bases each). V lost 5 bases and J 7 bases, leaving 11 bases between the germline ends. Looked up from germline, CDR1 is DFQATT and CDR2 is SNEGSKA (reference sequence). The CDR3 covers 11 residues. CDR3 DNA: TGCAGTGCTGAGACGGGGGCGACCCAGTACTTC. Translated: CSAETGATQYF.

This chain joins TRBV5-1 and TRBJ2-5; unclear D gene. Germline-derived CDR1 and CDR2 are SGHRS and YFSETQ. The CDR3 has 14 amino acids. Trimming left V 4 bases short and J 5 bases short, with 15 bases between. The CDR3: CASSVDKRWETQYF. CDR3 bases: TGCGCCAGCAGCGTGGATAAGAGATGGGAGACCCAGTACTTC.

The J gene is TRBJ2-7, the V gene TRBV4-1; 13 bases map to TRBD2. V dropped 3 bases and J dropped 4; count of bases not matched to a gene: 6. CDR1 and CDR2 from the germline V gene are MGHRA and YSYEKL. The CDR3 loop spans 16 amino acids. The CDR3 nucleotides read TGCGCCAGCAGCCAGATCGAGACTAGCGGGAGGTACGAGCAGTACTTC. Protein: CASSQIETSGRYEQYF.

This clonotype was seen a few times. This chain uses TRBV13 with TRBJ1-4, with a tentative D call TRBD1 (6 bases). V dropped 1 base and J dropped 12 bases, with 15 bases sitting between them. CDR1 is PRHDT, CDR2 FYEKMQ, per germline (reference sequence). This CDR3 is 14 amino acids long. Here the CDR3 reads CASSLADRPKELFF. Here the CDR3 DNA reads TGTGCCAGCAGCTTAGCGGACAGACCCAAGGAACTGTTTTTT.

In its sample, this clonotype was seen a few times. The chain links TRBV12-3 or TRBV12-4 to TRBJ2-3; possibly TRBD1 for D (5 bases). The CDR3 has 15 residues. Deletions cut 5 bases from V and 6 bases from J, with 18 bases between. CDR3 sequence reads: CASSVSQGRKDTQYF. The CDR3 coding sequence is TGTGCCAGCAGTGTGAGCCAGGGTAGGAAGGATACGCAGTATTTT.